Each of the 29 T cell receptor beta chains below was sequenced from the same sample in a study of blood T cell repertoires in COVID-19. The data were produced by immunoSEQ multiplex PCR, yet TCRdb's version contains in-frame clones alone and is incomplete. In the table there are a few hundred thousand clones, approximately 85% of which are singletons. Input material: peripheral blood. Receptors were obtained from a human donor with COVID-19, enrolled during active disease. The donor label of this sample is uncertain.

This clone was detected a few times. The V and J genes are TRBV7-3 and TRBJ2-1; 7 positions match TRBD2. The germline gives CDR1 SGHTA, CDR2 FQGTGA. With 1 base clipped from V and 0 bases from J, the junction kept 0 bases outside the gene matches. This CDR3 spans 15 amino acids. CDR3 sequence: CASSLIAGSYNEQFF. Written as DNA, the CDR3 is TGTGCCAGCAGCTTAATAGCGGGCTCCTACAATGAGCAGTTCTTC.

This CDR3 is CASSVVAGRGGELFF. Written as DNA, the CDR3 is TGCGCCAGCAGCGTGGTAGCGGGAAGGGGCGGGGAGCTGTTTTTT. The V and J genes are TRBV5-1 and TRBJ2-2, with 8 bases that match TRBD2. The CDR3 loop spans 15 amino acids. The junction had 9 bases not matched to a gene; V was cut back by 4 bases and J by 7 bases. Germline CDR1 is SGHRS and CDR2 is YFSETQ. Full variable domain (remainder filled in from reference TRBV5-1 and TRBJ2-2): KAGVTQTPRYLIKTRGQQVTLSCSPISGHRSVSWYQQTPGQGLQFLFEYFSETQRNKGNFPGRFSGRQFSNSRSEMNVSTLELGDSALYLCASSVVAGRGGELFFGEGSRLTVL.

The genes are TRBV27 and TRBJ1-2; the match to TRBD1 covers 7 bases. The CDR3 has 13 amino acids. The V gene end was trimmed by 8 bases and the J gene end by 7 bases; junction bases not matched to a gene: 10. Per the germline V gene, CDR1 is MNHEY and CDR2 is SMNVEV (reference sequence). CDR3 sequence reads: CASRPTGFRGYTF. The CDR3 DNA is TGTGCCAGCCGACCGACAGGGTTCCGTGGCTACACCTTC.

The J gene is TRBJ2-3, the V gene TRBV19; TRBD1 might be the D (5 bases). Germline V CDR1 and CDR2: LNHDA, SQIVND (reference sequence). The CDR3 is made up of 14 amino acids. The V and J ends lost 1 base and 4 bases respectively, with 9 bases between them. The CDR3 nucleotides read TGTGCCAGTAGTATAGGACAGCCCCCAGATACGCAGTATTTT. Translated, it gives CASSIGQPPDTQYF.

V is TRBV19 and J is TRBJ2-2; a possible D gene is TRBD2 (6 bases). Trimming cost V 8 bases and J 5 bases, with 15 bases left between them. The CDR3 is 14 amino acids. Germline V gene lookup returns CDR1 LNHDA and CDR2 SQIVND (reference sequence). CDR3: CASRRGDETGELFF. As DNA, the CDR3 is TGTGCCAGTCGGAGGGGAGATGAAACCGGGGAGCTGTTTTTT.

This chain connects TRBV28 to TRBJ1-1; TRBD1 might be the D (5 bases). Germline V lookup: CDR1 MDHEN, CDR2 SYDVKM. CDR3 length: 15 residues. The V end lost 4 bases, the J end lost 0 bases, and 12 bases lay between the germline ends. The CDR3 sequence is CASSSGGLMNTEAFF. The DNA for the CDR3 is TGTGCCAGCAGTTCTGGGGGGTTGATGAACACTGAAGCTTTCTTT. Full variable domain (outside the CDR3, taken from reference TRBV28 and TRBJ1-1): DVKVTQSSRYLVKRTGEKVFLECVQDMDHENMFWYRQDPGLGLRLIYFSYDVKMKEKGDIPEGYSVSREKKERFSLILESASTNQTSMYLCASSSGGLMNTEAFFGQGTRLTVV.

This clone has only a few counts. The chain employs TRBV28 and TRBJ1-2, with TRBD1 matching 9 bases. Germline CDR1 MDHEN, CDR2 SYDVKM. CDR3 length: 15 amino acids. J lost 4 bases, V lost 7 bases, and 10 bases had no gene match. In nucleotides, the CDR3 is TGTGCCAGCATGCCTCCGGGACAGGGAGCCTATGGCTACACCTTC. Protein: CASMPPGQGAYGYTF.

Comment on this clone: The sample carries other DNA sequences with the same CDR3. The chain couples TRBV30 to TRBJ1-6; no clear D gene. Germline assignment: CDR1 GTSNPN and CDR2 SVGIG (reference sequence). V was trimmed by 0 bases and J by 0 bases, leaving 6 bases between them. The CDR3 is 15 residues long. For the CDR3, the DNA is TGTGCCTGGAGTGTAGGGAGCTCCTATAATTCACCCCTCCACTTT. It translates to CAWSVGSSYNSPLHF.

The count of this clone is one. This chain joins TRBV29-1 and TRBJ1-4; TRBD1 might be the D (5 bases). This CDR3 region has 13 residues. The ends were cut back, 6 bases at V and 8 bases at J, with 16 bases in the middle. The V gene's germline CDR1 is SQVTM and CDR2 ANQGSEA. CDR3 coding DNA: TGCAGCGTGGGGCCGGGGGAGCGGGAAAAACTGTTTTTT. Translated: CSVGPGEREKLFF.

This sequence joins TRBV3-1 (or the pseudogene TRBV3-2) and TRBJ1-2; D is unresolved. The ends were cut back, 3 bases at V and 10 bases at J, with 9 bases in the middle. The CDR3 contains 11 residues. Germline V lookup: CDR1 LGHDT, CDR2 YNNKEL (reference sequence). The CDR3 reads CASSHWEDYTF. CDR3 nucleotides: TGTGCCAGCAGCCATTGGGAGGACTACACCTTC.

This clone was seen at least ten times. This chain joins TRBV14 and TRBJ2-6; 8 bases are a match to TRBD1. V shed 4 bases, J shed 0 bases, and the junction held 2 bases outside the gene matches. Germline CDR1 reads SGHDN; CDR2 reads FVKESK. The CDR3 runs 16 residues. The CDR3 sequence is CASSRTGGSGANVLTF. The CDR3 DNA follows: TGTGCCAGCAGCCGTACAGGGGGCTCTGGGGCCAACGTCCTGACTTTC.

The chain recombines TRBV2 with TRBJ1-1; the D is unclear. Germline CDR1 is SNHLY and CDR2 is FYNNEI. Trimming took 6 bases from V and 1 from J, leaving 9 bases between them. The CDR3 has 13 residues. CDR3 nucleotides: TGTGCCAGCAGCCGCGATGCGAACACTGAAGCTTTCTTT. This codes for CASSRDANTEAFF.

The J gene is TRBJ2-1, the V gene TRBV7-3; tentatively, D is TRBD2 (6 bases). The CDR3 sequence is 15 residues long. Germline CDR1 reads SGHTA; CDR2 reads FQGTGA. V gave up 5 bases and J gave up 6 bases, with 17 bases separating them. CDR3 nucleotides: TGTGCCAGCAGCCCAGACCGGGACTCGTTCAATGAGCAGTTCTTC. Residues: CASSPDRDSFNEQFF.

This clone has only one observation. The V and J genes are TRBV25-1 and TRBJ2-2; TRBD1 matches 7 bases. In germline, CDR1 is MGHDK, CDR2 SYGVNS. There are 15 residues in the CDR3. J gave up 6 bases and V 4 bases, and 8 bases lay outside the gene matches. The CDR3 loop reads CASSGTRGSPGELFF. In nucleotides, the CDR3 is TGTGCCAGCAGTGGTACCAGGGGGTCGCCCGGGGAGCTGTTTTTT.

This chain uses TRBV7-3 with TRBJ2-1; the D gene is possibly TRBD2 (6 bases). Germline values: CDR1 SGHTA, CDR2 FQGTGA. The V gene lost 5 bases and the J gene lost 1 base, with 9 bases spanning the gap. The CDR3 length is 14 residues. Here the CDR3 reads CASSPGGSYNEQFF. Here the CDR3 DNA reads TGTGCCAGCAGCCCCGGAGGGTCCTACAATGAGCAGTTCTTC.

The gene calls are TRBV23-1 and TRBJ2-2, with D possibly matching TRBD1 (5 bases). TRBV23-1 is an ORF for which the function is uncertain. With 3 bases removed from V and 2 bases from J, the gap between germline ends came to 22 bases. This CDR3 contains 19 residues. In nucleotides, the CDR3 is TGCGCCAGCAGTCAGACAGCGTACCAACCTATACTAAACACCGGGGAGCTGTTTTTT. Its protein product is CASSQTAYQPILNTGELFF.

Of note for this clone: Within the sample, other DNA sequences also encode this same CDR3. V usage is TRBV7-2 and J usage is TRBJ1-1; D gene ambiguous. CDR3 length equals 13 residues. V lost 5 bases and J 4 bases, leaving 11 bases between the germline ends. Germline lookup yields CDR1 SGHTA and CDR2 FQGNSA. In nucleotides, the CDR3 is TGTGCCAGCAGCCTGAGTGAGGGCACTGAAGCTTTCTTT. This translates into CASSLSEGTEAFF.

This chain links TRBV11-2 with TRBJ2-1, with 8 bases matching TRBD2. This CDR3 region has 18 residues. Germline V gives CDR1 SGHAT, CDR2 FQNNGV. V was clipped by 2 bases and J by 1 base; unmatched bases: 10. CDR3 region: CASSLLLAAVGSYNEQFF. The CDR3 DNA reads TGTGCCAGCAGCTTACTACTAGCGGCCGTGGGGTCCTACAATGAGCAGTTCTTC.

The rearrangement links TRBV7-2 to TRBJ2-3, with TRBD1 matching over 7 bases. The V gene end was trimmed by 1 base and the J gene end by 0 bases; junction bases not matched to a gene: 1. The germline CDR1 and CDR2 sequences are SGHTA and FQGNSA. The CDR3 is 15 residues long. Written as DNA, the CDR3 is TGTGCCAGCAGCTTAGGGACAGGTAGCACAGATACGCAGTATTTT. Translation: CASSLGTGSTDTQYF.

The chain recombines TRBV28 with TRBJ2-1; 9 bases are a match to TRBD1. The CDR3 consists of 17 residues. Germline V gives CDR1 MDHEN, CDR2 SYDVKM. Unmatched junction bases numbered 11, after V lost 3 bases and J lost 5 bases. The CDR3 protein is CASSFKTPDRGHNEQFF. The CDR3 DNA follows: TGTGCCAGCAGTTTCAAAACCCCGGACAGGGGTCACAATGAGCAGTTCTTC.

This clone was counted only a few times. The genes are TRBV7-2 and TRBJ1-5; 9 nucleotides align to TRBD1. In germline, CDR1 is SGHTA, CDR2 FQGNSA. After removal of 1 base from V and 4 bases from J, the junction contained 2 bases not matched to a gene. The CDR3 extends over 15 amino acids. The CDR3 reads CASSLVGQGNQPQHF. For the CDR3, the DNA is TGTGCCAGCAGCTTAGTGGGACAGGGAAATCAGCCCCAGCATTTT.

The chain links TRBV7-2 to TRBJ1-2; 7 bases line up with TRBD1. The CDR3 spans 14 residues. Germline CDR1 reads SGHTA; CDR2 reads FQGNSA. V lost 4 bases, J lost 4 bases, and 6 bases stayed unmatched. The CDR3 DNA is TGTGCCAGCAGCTCCGACAGGGTGGGCTATGGCTACACCTTC. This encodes CASSSDRVGYGYTF.

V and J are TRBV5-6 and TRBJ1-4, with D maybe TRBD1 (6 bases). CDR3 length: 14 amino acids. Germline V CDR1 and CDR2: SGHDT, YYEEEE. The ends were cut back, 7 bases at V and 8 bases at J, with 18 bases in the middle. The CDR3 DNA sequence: TGTGCCAGCGGCTCGACAGGCACCGGAGAAAAACTGTTTTTT. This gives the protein CASGSTGTGEKLFF. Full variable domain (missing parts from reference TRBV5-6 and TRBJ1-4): DAGVTQSPTHLIKTRGQQVTLRCSPKSGHDTVSWYQQALGQGPQFIFQYYEEEERQRGNFPDRFSGHQFPNYSSELNVNALLLGDSALYLCASGSTGTGEKLFFGSGTQLSVL.

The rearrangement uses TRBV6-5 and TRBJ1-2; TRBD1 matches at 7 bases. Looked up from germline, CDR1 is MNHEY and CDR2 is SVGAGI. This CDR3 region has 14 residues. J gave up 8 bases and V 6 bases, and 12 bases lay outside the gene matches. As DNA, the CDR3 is TGTGCCAGCAGCTCCCCGGAGGGGGCGCAAGGCTACACCTTC. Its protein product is CASSSPEGAQGYTF.

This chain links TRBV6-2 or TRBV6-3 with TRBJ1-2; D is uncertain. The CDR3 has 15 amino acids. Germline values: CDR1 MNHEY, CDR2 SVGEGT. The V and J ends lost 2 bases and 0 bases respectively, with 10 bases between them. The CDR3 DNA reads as TGTGCCAGCAGTTACAGTCACAGCTCTAACTATGGCTACACCTTC. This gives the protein CASSYSHSSNYGYTF.

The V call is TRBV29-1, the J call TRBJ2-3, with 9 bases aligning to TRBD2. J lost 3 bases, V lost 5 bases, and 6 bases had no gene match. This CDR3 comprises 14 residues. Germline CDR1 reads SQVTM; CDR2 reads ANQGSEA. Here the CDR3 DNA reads TGCAGCGTTTCATTAGCGGGAGTTACAGATACGCAGTATTTT. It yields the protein CSVSLAGVTDTQYF.

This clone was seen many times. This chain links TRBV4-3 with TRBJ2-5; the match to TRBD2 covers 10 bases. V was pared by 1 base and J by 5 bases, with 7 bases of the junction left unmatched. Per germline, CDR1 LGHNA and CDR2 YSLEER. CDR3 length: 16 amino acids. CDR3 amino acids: CASSQGSSGSSETQYF. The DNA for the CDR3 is TGCGCCAGCAGCCAAGGGTCTAGCGGGAGCAGCGAGACCCAGTACTTC.

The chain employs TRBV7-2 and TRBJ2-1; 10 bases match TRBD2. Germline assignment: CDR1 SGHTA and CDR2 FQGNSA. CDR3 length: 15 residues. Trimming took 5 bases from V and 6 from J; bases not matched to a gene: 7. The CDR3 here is CASSGSGRALNEQFF. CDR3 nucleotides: TGTGCCAGCAGCGGGAGCGGGAGGGCCCTCAATGAGCAGTTCTTC.

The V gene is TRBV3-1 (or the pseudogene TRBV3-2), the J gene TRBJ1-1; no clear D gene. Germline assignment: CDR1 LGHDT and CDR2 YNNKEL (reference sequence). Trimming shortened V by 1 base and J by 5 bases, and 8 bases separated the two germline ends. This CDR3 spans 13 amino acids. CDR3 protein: CASSQGGWTEAFF. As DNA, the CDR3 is TGTGCCAGCAGCCAAGGAGGGTGGACTGAAGCTTTCTTT.